This is a list of T cell receptor beta chains from one sample in a study of identical twins. TCRdb re-called the 5' RACE reads with MiXCR, one entry per CDR3 protein. The data contain hundreds of thousands of distinct CDR3 sequences, roughly 6.2% of them seen just once; the ten biggest clones take up roughly 1.8%. The sample consisted of naive T cells sorted from blood. The origin of the receptors is a man aged 18 to 35 in good health. Each CDR3 is given with its conserved first and last residue. A D gene is named only where the DNA matches it firmly.

-	TRBV6-5	TRBJ1-6	CASSYVDSNSPLHF
-	TRBV3-1	TRBJ2-7	CASSQLDEQYF
-	TRBV14	TRBJ2-1	CASSQGSFYNEQFF
-	TRBV12-3/TRBV12-4	TRBJ1-2	CASSFREEVANYGYTF
TRBD1	TRBV5-1	TRBJ2-3	CARSGETGFSTDTQYF
-	TRBV6-5	TRBJ2-1	CASSYSFAAGVKSEQFF
-	TRBV21-1	TRBJ2-7	CASSKVRGTYEQYF
-	TRBV5-6	TRBJ1-1	CASSRRGAPAEAFF
TRBD1	TRBV27	TRBJ2-1	CASSPGQLHSEQFF
-	TRBV7-9	TRBJ2-7	CASSSTAFDYGQYF
-	TRBV27	TRBJ2-1	CASSLSPHWGQSEFF
-	TRBV5-1	TRBJ2-5	CASSLSGTPQETQYF
TRBD2	TRBV7-9	TRBJ2-7	CASSFSTSGGYEQYF
-	TRBV15	TRBJ1-5	CATSRGLAQPQHF
-	TRBV5-1	TRBJ2-1	CASSPSPSSYNEQFF
TRBD2	TRBV3-1	TRBJ2-3	CASSQETSGILTDTQYF
-	TRBV7-8	TRBJ1-4	CASSPRQVSNEKLFF
TRBD2	TRBV9	TRBJ2-3	CASSARSGRVADTQYF
-	TRBV6-5	TRBJ1-2	CASSYQGGGYGYTF
-	TRBV7-8	TRBJ1-2	CASSLAPRVDGYTF
-	TRBV2	TRBJ2-2	CASSPLASATGELFF
TRBD1	TRBV18	TRBJ2-7	CASSPRGDRGLYEQYF
TRBD1	TRBV7-2	TRBJ2-7	CASSSWDRDYEQYF
-	TRBV13	TRBJ2-2	CASSLGRARRNTGELFF
-	TRBV29-1	TRBJ1-2	CSGDRNPPYGYTF
TRBD1	TRBV7-9	TRBJ1-1	CASSLGGTGAPNTEAFF
-	TRBV12-3/TRBV12-4	TRBJ2-2	CASSSIKTTGELFF
TRBD2	TRBV12-3/TRBV12-4	TRBJ2-3	CASSHRLSGRAIDTQYF
-	TRBV5-1	TRBJ1-1	CASSGGETRGTEAFF
-	TRBV6-2/TRBV6-3	TRBJ2-1	CASSPRTGQTYYNEQFF
-	TRBV11-2	TRBJ1-6	CASSSVGLVPRRIGNSPLHF
-	TRBV29-1	TRBJ2-3	CSVERGLSTDTQYF
-	TRBV7-9	TRBJ2-3	CASRAGAGADTQYF
TRBD1	TRBV5-1	TRBJ2-2	CASSPRQGVTGELFF
TRBD1	TRBV11-2	TRBJ2-4	CASSRDRGNLNLAKNIQYF
-	TRBV11-2	TRBJ2-7	CASSLRDTYEQYF
TRBD1	TRBV12-3/TRBV12-4	TRBJ1-6	CASSFPQGANSPLHF
-	TRBV12-3/TRBV12-4	TRBJ2-6	CASNHAGANVLTF
-	TRBV12-3/TRBV12-4	TRBJ2-1	CASSFVWAAEQFF
-	TRBV20-1	TRBJ2-1	CSARGRANEQFF
-	TRBV20-1	TRBJ2-7	CSASRGMGSYEQYF
-	TRBV20-1	TRBJ2-1	CSARPLNEQFF
-	TRBV20-1	TRBJ2-3	CSARDSGASSTDTQYF
-	TRBV7-9	TRBJ2-7	CASSPSRDEQYF
-	TRBV10-3	TRBJ1-2	CAITEGGLGYGYTF
-	TRBV20-1	TRBJ2-5	CSARDSNSSALYQETQYF
TRBD2	TRBV7-9	TRBJ2-7	CASSLGRRETWEQYF
-	TRBV12-3/TRBV12-4	TRBJ2-1	CASTLRNEQFF
TRBD2	TRBV20-1	TRBJ2-1	CSARDQSLAGVSEQFF
TRBD2	TRBV7-2	TRBJ2-3	CASSLSSSGMSTDTQYF
-	TRBV18	TRBJ2-3	CASSIHETDTQYF
TRBD1	TRBV11-2	TRBJ2-5	CASSRKGQLLEETQYF
-	TRBV28	TRBJ2-1	CASRINRGLLYEQFF